This TCR beta chain was identified during a study of shared clonotypes between healthy human individuals. On the study more broadly: The study drew on a couple of women and a few men aged 18 to 49 as donors.

Using immunoSEQ multiplex PCR, the repertoire was profiled, and TCRdb retains in-frame clones only, with some absent. This repertoire shows about 2 million clones, 85% to 95% found once; its top ten account for 0.13%. The study drew its donors from healthy HIV-negative adults without recent acute infections or vaccinations. General study points: Clonotypes which were not shared had lower generation probabilities than clonotypes that all four donors shared. As a rule, naive subsets had a larger estimated richness than memory subsets.

Trimming left V 5 bases short and J 1 base short, with 9 bases between. The CDR3 contains 13 residues. Germline CDR1 MNHNY, CDR2 SVGAGI (reference sequence). Concerning this clone: Its antigen remains unidentified.

The receptor was isolated from a man younger than 30 in good health. The specimen sequenced was naive CD4+ T cells sorted from blood. Subset here: CD45RA+ positively selected. This chain joins TRBV6-6 and TRBJ2-7; no firm D call. The CDR3 sequence is CASSLLESYEQYF. DNA for the CDR3: TGTGCCAGCAGTCTACTGGAATCCTACGAGCAGTACTTC.